This T cell receptor beta chain was identified during a study of somatic mutations in cytotoxic T cells in rheumatoid arthritis. The data were produced by immunoSEQ multiplex PCR, yet TCRdb's version contains in-frame clones alone and is incomplete. The table records 6,500 to 9,000 clones, about 70% of them present only once. Germline V CDR1 and CDR2: GTSNPN, SVGIG (reference sequence). Trimming removed 5 bases at V and 4 bases at J, with 7 bases between. This CDR3 spans 11 amino acids. The chain recombines TRBV30 with TRBJ2-3, with D uncertain. The TCR was taken from an adult with rheumatoid arthritis. Source material: CD8+ T cells sorted from blood. The chain's CDR3 is CAWGPSDTQYF. CDR3 in DNA: TGTGCCTGGGGCCCATCAGATACGCAGTATTTT. Filled out from reference TRBV30 and TRBJ2-3, the complete variable domain reads SQTIHQWPATLVQPVGSPLSLECTVEGTSNPNLYWYRQAAGRGLQLLFYSVGIGQISSEVPQNLSASRPQDRQFILSSKKLLLSDSGFYLCAWGPSDTQYFGPGTRLTVL.